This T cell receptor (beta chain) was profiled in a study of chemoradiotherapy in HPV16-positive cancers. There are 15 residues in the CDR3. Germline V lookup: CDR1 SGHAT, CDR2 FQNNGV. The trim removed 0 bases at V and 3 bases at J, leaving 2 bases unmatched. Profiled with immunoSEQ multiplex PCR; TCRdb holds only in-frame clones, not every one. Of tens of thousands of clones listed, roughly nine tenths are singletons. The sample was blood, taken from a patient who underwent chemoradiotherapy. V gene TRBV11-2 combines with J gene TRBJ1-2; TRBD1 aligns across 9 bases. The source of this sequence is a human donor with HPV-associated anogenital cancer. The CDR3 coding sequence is TGTGCCAGCAGCTTAGAAAGGACAGGGGACTATGGCTACACCTTC. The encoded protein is CASSLERTGDYGYTF.